The T cell receptor (beta chain) described here comes from a study of T cell changes during pregnancy in multiple sclerosis. Libraries were prepared by immunoSEQ multiplex PCR; TCRdb keeps only in-frame clonotypes and omits some of them. The sample lists tens of thousands of clones; 80% to 95% were seen once. The germline gives CDR1 ENHRY, CDR2 SYGVKD. This CDR3 has 15 residues. V was trimmed by 6 bases and J by 4 bases, leaving 18 bases between them. The input for sequencing was peripheral blood, taken in the first trimester of pregnancy. The TCR was taken from a female donor with multiple sclerosis, enrolled in a pregnancy study. This chain connects TRBV10-3 to TRBJ1-1, with TRBD1 as a possible D gene (5 bases). The CDR3 loop reads CAIRGGGRARTEAFF. For the CDR3, the DNA is TGTGCCATCAGGGGGGGTGGGAGGGCGCGCACTGAAGCTTTCTTT.